These 10 T cell receptor beta chains originate from one sample sequenced in a study of cytomegalovirus exposure and HLA in healthy donors. The study ran its PCR with 60 Vbeta and 13 Jbeta primers. Assay used: immunoSEQ multiplex PCR; TCRdb lists only in-frame clones, some missing. The sample consists of some 56,000 clones, approximately 52% of them appearing once. The sample comprised PBMCs. The receptor set was obtained from a human donor in good health.

This clone appeared a few times. The chain links TRBV7-2 to TRBJ2-3; 12 bases are shared with TRBD2. This CDR3 has 14 amino acids. J was trimmed by 5 bases and V by 4 bases; bases with no gene match: 1. Germline V lookup: CDR1 SGHTA, CDR2 FQGNSA. The CDR3 loop reads CASSSSGGVDTQYF. DNA of the CDR3: TGTGCCAGCAGCTCTAGCGGGGGGGTAGATACGCAGTATTTT.

The genes are TRBV28 and TRBJ1-2; 9 positions match TRBD1. Germline-derived CDR1 and CDR2 are MDHEN and SYDVKM. The ends lost 5 bases at V and 5 bases at J; junction bases unmatched: 9. This CDR3 has 15 amino acids. DNA for the CDR3: TGTGCCAGCAGTGAACAGGGGGCGCCGAGGTATGGCTACACCTTC. Amino acid sequence: CASSEQGAPRYGYTF.

The chain recombines TRBV4-2 with TRBJ1-2; the match to TRBD1 covers 9 bases. J was trimmed by 7 bases and V by 0 bases; bases with no gene match: 12. The CDR3 is 17 residues long. The germline gives CDR1 LGHNA, CDR2 YNFKEQ. CDR3 nucleotide sequence: TGTGCCAGCAGCCAAGAGAGAGGGGGAGGACAGGGGACTGGCTACACCTTC. This encodes CASSQERGGGQGTGYTF.

A single count supports this clone. V usage is TRBV27 and J usage is TRBJ1-1; D is uncertain. V was pared by 5 bases and J by 0 bases, with 16 bases between. Germline V gene lookup returns CDR1 MNHEY and CDR2 SMNVEV (reference sequence). The CDR3 runs to 16 residues. CDR3 residues: CASSREEGRVNTEAFF. DNA of the CDR3: TGTGCCAGCAGTCGCGAAGAGGGTCGGGTGAACACTGAAGCTTTCTTT.

This clone was seen a few times. The chain combines TRBV4-2 with TRBJ1-4; the D is unclear. The CDR3 loop spans 15 amino acids. Trimming removed 1 base from V and 8 bases from J, with 14 bases in between. CDR1 is LGHNA and CDR2 is YNFKEQ in the germline V gene. This CDR3 reads CASSQVSLLGEKLFF. The CDR3 region has the DNA TGTGCCAGCAGCCAAGTATCGTTGTTGGGCGAAAAACTGTTTTTT.

The chain carries TRBV19 and TRBJ1-5; TRBD1 might be the D (6 bases). Trimming removed 1 base at V and 6 bases at J, with 10 bases between. CDR1 and CDR2 from the germline V gene are LNHDA and SQIVND (reference sequence). This CDR3 contains 14 residues. The CDR3 bases are TGTGCCAGTAGTATAGGCCCCAGGGGTCAGCCCCAGCATTTT. Its protein is CASSIGPRGQPQHF.

Turning to this clone: This CDR3 is also generated by other DNA sequences in the sample. The chain recombines TRBV7-9 with TRBJ1-3, with 9 nucleotides matching TRBD1. CDR3 length: 15 amino acids. The J segment lost 3 bases and the V segment lost 6 bases, leaving 6 bases of the junction unmatched. CDR1 is SEHNR and CDR2 is FQNEAQ in the germline V gene (reference sequence). The CDR3, as DNA: TGTGCCAGCAGTCCGGGACAGGGCCGTGGAAACACCATATATTTT. This codes for CASSPGQGRGNTIYF.

This clone was counted ten times or more. V gene TRBV6-1 combines with J gene TRBJ1-1, with TRBD1 as a possible D gene (5 bases). V was clipped by 3 bases and J by 5 bases, with 10 bases between them. Germline assignment: CDR1 MNHNS and CDR2 SASEGT. This CDR3 comprises 13 residues. The CDR3 region is CASSDTAGTEAFF. CDR3 in DNA: TGTGCCAGCAGTGATACGGCAGGGACTGAAGCTTTCTTT.

The CDR3: CASSLLAGAKGEKLFF. The DNA of the CDR3 is TGTGCCAGCAGCTTGTTGGCAGGGGCGAAGGGAGAAAAACTGTTTTTT. The V gene is TRBV5-6, the J gene TRBJ1-4, with a possible D match to TRBD1 (6 bases). This CDR3 is 16 amino acids long. Germline V gene sequence: CDR1 SGHDT, CDR2 YYEEEE. The V end lost 1 base, the J end lost 8 bases, and 18 bases lay between the germline ends.

V gene TRBV6-5 combines with J gene TRBJ1-4; TRBD1 is a possible D gene (6 bases). V shed 2 bases and J shed 2 bases, with 9 bases lying between them. CDR1 and CDR2 (germline): MNHEY, SVGAGI. The CDR3 spans 15 residues. The CDR3 sequence is CASSYRDTTNEKLFF. CDR3 DNA sequence: TGTGCCAGCAGTTACAGGGACACGACTAATGAAAAACTGTTTTTT.